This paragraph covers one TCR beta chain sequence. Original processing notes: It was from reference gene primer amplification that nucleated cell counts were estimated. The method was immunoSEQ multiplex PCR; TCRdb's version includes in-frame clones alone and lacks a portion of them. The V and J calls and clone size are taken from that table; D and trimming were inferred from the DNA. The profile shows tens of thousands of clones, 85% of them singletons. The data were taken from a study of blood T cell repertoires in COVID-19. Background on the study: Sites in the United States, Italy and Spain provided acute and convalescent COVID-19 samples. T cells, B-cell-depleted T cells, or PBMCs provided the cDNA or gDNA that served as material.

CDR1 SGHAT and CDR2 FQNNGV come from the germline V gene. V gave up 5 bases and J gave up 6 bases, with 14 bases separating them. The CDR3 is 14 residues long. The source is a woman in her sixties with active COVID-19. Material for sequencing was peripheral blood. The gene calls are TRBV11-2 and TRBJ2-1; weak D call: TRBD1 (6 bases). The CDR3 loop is CASSMGQRANEQFF. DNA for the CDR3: TGTGCCAGCAGCATGGGACAACGAGCCAATGAGCAGTTCTTC. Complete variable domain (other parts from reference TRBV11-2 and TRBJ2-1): EAGVAQSPRYKIIEKRQSVAFWCNPISGHATLYWYQQILGQGPKLLIQFQNNGVVDDSQLPKDRFSAERLKGVDSTLKIQPAKLEDSAVYLCASSMGQRANEQFFGPGTRLTVL.